The 3 T cell receptor beta chains below all came from one sample that was sequenced in a study of blood T cell repertoires in COVID-19. Method: immunoSEQ multiplex PCR; TCRdb's copy keeps in-frame clones and lacks some. This sample has about 85,000 clones, with about 90% found just once. Sequencing used peripheral blood. These TCRs come from a woman older than 75 with active or convalescent COVID-19.

This chain connects TRBV19 to TRBJ1-4; 12 bases agree with TRBD1. The J segment lost 8 bases and the V segment lost 10 bases, leaving 8 bases of the junction unmatched. Per germline, CDR1 LNHDA and CDR2 SQIVND (reference sequence). The CDR3 loop spans 14 amino acids. CDR3 DNA sequence: TGTGCCACCAGGGCCGGGACAGGGGGCGAAAAACTGTTTTTT. Protein product: CATRAGTGGEKLFF.

This clone was observed once. The chain links TRBV30 to TRBJ2-5; D is uncertain. Germline CDR1 is GTSNPN and CDR2 is SVGIG (reference sequence). The CDR3 runs 12 residues. V shed 4 bases and J shed 0 bases, with 6 bases lying between them. The CDR3, as DNA: TGTGCCTGGACCGTAGACCAAGAGACCCAGTACTTC. It specifies CAWTVDQETQYF.

The CDR3 DNA reads TGTGCCAGCACCCCAGTGACAGGATCTGGAAACACCATATATTTT. Translation gives CASTPVTGSGNTIYF. The genes are TRBV28 and TRBJ1-3, with D possibly being TRBD1 (6 bases). Trimming took 7 bases from V and 1 from J, leaving 14 bases between them. The CDR3 length is 15 residues. Germline CDR1 and CDR2: MDHEN and SYDVKM.